The 2 T cell receptor beta chains reported below all come from one sample, sequenced in a study of blood T cell repertoires in COVID-19. The protocol was immunoSEQ multiplex PCR, while the TCRdb copy is restricted to in-frame clones and leaves out a portion. Among a few hundred thousand clones listed, 70% to 90% were seen once. The sequencing input was PBMCs or T cells enriched from blood (not recorded which). The receptors were gathered from a woman in her thirties who had recovered from COVID-19.

The CDR3, as DNA: TGTGCCAGCAGCGTAGAGGTGGGTCGGGCCGGGGAGCTGTTTTTT. This codes for CASSVEVGRAGELFF. V usage is TRBV9 and J usage is TRBJ2-2; D gene unclear. Germline assignment: CDR1 SGDLS and CDR2 YYNGEE. The CDR3 is 15 residues long. V lost 0 bases, J lost 6 bases, and 12 bases lay in between.

The chain recombines TRBV10-3 with TRBJ1-2, with D unresolved. The CDR3 consists of 12 residues. CDR1 is ENHRY, CDR2 SYGVKD, per germline. V lost 3 bases, J lost 4 bases, and 6 bases lay in between. CDR3 nucleotides: TGTGCCATCAGTGAATATGTCTATGGCTACACCTTC. Translation: CAISEYVYGYTF.